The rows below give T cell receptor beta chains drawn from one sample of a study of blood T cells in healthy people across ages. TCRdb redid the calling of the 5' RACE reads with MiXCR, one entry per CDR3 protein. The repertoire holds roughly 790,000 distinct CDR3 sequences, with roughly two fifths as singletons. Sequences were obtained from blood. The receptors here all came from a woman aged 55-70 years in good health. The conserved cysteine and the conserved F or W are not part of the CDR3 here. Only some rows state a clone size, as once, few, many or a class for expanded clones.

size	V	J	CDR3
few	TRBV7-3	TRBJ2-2	ASSLQGAGAGELF
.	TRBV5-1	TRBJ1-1	ASSWGSQAAGTEAF
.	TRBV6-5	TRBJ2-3	ASSPSGGASDTQY
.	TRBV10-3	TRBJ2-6	AISESSRSGANVLT
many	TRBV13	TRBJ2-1	ASSTREGLISGEQF
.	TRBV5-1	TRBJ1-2	ASSTSGTGGSGYT
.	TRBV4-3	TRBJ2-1	ASSPLLAEPYSEQF
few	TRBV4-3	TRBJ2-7	ASSQVRTSYEQY
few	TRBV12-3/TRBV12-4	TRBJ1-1	ASRVNTEAF
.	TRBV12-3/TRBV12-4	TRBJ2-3	ASSRFGSDTQY
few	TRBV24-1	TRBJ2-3	ATSWGNTDTQY
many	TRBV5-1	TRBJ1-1	ASSTGVTEAF
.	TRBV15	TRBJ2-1	ATSRGPEPYNEQF
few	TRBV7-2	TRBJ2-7	ASSLVATAWREQY
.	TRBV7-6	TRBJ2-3	ASSKSPAGALSWQY
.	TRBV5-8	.	ASSLEGADDEQY
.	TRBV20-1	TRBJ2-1	SARDRETQF
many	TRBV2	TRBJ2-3	ASSQTSGRTDTQY
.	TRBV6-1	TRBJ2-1	ASTDPGSHLTQF
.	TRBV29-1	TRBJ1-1	SVGLKNTEAF
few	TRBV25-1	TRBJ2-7	ARPGHPGDEQY
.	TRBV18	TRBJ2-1	ASSPRQGSYNEQF
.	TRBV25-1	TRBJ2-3	ASSGGQYSTDTQY
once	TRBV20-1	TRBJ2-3	SAGSMRDRTDTQY
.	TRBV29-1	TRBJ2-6	SVRIPDGANVLT
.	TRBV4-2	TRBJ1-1	ASRDDREGTEAF